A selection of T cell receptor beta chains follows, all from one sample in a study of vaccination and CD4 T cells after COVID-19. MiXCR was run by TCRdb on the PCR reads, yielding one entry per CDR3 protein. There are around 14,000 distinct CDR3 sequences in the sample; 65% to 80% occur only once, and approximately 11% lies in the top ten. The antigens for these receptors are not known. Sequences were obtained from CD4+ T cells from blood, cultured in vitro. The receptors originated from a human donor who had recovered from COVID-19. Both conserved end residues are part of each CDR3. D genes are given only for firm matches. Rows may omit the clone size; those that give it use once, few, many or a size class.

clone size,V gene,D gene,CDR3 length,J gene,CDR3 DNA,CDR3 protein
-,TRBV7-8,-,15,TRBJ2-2,TGTGCCAGCAGCTTAGTTTTCTCGAACACCGGGGAGCTGTTTTTT,CASSLVFSNTGELFF
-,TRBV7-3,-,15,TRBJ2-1,TGTGCCAGCAGCTTCTTCAAGGGGGTAGACAATGAGCAGTTCTTC,CASSFFKGVDNEQFF
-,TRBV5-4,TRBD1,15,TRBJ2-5,TGTGCCAGCAGCACTTTGACAGGGGGCTTTGAGACCCAGTACTTC,CASSTLTGGFETQYF
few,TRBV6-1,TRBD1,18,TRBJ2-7,TGTGCCAGCAGTGATATTTTTGTTAGGACAGGGGTTAAGAGCGAGCAGTACTTC,CASSDIFVRTGVKSEQYF
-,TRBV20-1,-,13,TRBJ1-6,TGCAGTGCTAGACAGGGCTCCAATTCACCCCTCCACTTT,CSARQGSNSPLHF
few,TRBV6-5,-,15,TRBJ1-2,TGTGCCAGCAGTTACTCGCGGCAGGGGAGGTATGGCTACACCTTC,CASSYSRQGRYGYTF
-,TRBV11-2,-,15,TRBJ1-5,TGTGCCAGCAGCCAAAACATGGTGGGTAATCAGCCCCAGCATTTT,CASSQNMVGNQPQHF
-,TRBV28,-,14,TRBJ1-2,TGTGCCAGCAGTTTAACAGGCGCGGTCTATGGCTACACCTTC,CASSLTGAVYGYTF
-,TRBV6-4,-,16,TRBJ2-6,TGTGCCAGCAGCCCAGCCGGGACTTCTGGGGCCAACGTCCTGACTTTC,CASSPAGTSGANVLTF
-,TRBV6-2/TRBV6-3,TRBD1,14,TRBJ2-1,TGTGCCAGCAGGGGGACAGGGAAATCAAATGAGCAGTTCTTC,CASRGTGKSNEQFF
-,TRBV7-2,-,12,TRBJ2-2,TGTGCCAGCAGCCACGACACCGGGGAGCTGTTTTTT,CASSHDTGELFF
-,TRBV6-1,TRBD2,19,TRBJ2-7,TGTGCCAGCAGTGAATCCGGAACTAGCGGGAGATTATGGGCCTACGAGCAGTACTTC,CASSESGTSGRLWAYEQYF
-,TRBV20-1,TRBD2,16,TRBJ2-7,TGCAGTGCGACCGGGACTAGCGGGAGGGACTCCTACGAGCAGTACTTC,CSATGTSGRDSYEQYF
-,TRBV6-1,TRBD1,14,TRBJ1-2,TGTGCCAGCAGGCCCCACCAGGGGGAGGATGGCTACACCTTC,CASRPHQGEDGYTF
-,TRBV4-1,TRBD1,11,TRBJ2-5,TGCGCCAGCAGCCAAGGACAGGGGAAGTACTTC,CASSQGQGKYF
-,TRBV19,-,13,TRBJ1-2,TGTGCCAGTAGTCAGAGGACGGTATATGGCTACACCTTC,CASSQRTVYGYTF
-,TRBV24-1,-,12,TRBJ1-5,TGTGCCACCTCACGGGGGAATCAGCCCCAGCATTTT,CATSRGNQPQHF
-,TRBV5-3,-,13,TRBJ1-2,TGTGCCAGCAGCTTGGCCCGAAACTATGGCTACACCTTC,CASSLARNYGYTF
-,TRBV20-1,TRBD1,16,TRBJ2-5,TGCAGTGCTAGTGAAGGCAGACAGGGGGCTTGGGAGACCCAGTACTTC,CSASEGRQGAWETQYF
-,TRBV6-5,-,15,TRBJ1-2,TGTGCCAGCAGTTACTCCCCGGGAAAGAGGGGTGGCTACACCTTC,CASSYSPGKRGGYTF
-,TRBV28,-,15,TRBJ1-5,TGTGCCAGCAGGCACCGGGACACTCCTGGCCAGCCCCAGCATTTT,CASRHRDTPGQPQHF
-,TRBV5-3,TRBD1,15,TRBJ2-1,TGTGCCAGCAGCAACCGGGACAGGGGTTACAATGAGCAGTTCTTC,CASSNRDRGYNEQFF
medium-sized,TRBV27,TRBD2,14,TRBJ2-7,TGTGCCAGCCGACTAGCGTCCTTGACCTACGAGCAGTACTTC,CASRLASLTYEQYF
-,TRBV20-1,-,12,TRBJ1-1,TGCAGTGCTAGAGACCCGGGGGGGGGAGCTTTCTTT,CSARDPGGGAFF
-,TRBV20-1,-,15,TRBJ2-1,TGCAGTGCTAGAGATTTGGACCTCTCCTACAATGAGCAGTTCTTC,CSARDLDLSYNEQFF
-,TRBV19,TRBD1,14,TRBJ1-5,TGTGCCAGTAGTACCCAGGGGGCGAGACAGCCCCAGCATTTT,CASSTQGARQPQHF
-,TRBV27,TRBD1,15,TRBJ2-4,TGTGCCAGCAGTTTTTCGGACAGGGGGCGAAACATTCAGTACTTC,CASSFSDRGRNIQYF
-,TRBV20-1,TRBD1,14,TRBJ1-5,TGCAGTGCTCCCTCCGGGACAGAGAATCAGCCCCAGCATTTT,CSAPSGTENQPQHF
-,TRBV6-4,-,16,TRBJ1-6,TGTGCCAGCAGAGCTCCCGGGCCGCTTTATAATTCACCCCTCCACTTT,CASRAPGPLYNSPLHF
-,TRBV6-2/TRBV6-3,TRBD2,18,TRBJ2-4,TGTGCCAGCAGTCGGACTAGCGGGGGTGGTCTAGCCAAAAACATTCAGTACTTC,CASSRTSGGGLAKNIQYF
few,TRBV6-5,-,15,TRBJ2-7,TGTGCCAGCAGTTACTCGAAATGGGGCTCATACGAGCAGTACTTC,CASSYSKWGSYEQYF
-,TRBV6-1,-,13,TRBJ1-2,TGTGCCAGCATAAGTAGCTCTAACTATGGCTACACCTTC,CASISSSNYGYTF
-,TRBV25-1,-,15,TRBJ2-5,TGTGCCAGCAGTGAGCGGTTTCTCAGACAAGAGACCCAGTACTTC,CASSERFLRQETQYF
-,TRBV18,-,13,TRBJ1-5,TGTGCCAGCTCACCGACTAGCAATCAGCCCCAGCATTTT,CASSPTSNQPQHF
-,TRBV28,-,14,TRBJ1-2,TGTGCCAGCAGTTTATGGAGTCCGGCTAATGGCTACACCTTC,CASSLWSPANGYTF
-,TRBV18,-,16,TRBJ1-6,TGTGCCAGCTCCGTATCGGGGAGGCAGGGTGGATCACCCCTCCACTTT,CASSVSGRQGGSPLHF
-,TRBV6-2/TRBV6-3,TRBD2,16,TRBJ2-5,TGTGCCAGCAGTTACTTTAGCGGGAGGGCCGGGGAGACCCAGTACTTC,CASSYFSGRAGETQYF
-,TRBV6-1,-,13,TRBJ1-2,TGTGCCAACTATGGACAGCCACACTATGGCTACACCTTC,CANYGQPHYGYTF
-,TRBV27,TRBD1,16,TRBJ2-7,TGTGCCATTCAGGACGACAGGGGCGTCCCTCCCTACGAGCAGTACTTC,CAIQDDRGVPPYEQYF
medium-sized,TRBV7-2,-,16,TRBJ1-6,TGTGCCAGCAGCTTAGCGGGTCACCTAATTAATTCACCCCTCCACTTT,CASSLAGHLINSPLHF
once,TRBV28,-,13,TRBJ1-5,TGTGCCAGCAGTTCGCCACTCAATCAGCCCCAGCATTTT,CASSSPLNQPQHF
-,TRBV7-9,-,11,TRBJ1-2,TGTGCCAGCAGCAACCGGGAGGGCTACACCTTC,CASSNREGYTF
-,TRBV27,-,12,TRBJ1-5,TGTGCCACCGGACAAGCTAATCAGCCCCAGCATTTT,CATGQANQPQHF
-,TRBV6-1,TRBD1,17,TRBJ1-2,TGTGCCAGCAGCCAAGAAGCCAGGGGGCGCATAGGAGGTGGCTACACCTTC,CASSQEARGRIGGGYTF
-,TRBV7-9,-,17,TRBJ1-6,TGTGCCAGCAGCCACTCCGGGATCCAATACCGTGGGTCACCCCTCCACTTT,CASSHSGIQYRGSPLHF